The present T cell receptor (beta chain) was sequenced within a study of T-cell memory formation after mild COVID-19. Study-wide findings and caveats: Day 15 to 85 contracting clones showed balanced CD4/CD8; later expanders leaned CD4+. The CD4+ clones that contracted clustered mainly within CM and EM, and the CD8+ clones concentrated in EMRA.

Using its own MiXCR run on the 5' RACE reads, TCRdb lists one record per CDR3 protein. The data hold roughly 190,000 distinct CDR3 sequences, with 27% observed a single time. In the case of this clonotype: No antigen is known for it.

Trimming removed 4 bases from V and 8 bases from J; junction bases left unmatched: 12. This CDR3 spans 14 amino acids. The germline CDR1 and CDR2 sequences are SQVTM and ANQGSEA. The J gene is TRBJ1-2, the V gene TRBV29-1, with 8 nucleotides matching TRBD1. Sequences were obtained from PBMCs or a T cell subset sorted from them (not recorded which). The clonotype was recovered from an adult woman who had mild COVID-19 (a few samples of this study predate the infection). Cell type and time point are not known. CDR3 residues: CSVVSDRVRGGYTF. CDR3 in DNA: TGCAGCGTTGTTTCGGACAGGGTTCGAGGCGGCTACACCTTC.